The next 8 T cell receptor beta chains were all read from a single sample in a study of T cells after posttransplantation cyclophosphamide. Cyclophosphamide on days +3 and +4 followed busulfan-fludarabine conditioning and a marrow graft. Profiled with immunoSEQ multiplex PCR; TCRdb holds only in-frame clones, not every one. The table has tens of thousands of clones, roughly 78% seen once; the top ten hold about 7.6%. Specimen: CD4+ T cells sorted from blood, collected 1,700 to 2,000 days after a stem cell transplant with posttransplant cyclophosphamide. The receptors shown here come from a female patient in her forties or fifties who received an allogeneic stem cell transplant from a related donor, was CMV-positive, and had no GVHD. The T cells may partly be graft donor cells.

The rearrangement uses TRBV15 and TRBJ1-3; 7 bases agree with TRBD1. Germline CDR1 and CDR2: LNHNV and YYDKDF (reference sequence). CDR3 size: 15 residues. V shed 4 bases, J shed 3 bases, and the junction held 6 bases outside the gene matches. CDR3: CATSTTGVFGNTIYF. DNA of the CDR3: TGTGCCACCAGCACTACAGGGGTATTTGGAAACACCATATATTTT.

The chain joins TRBV29-1 to TRBJ1-1, with D uncertain. Germline-derived CDR1 and CDR2 are SQVTM and ANQGSEA. This CDR3 has 11 amino acids. V dropped 4 bases and J dropped 2 bases, with 5 bases sitting between them. In DNA form, the CDR3 reads TGCAGCGTTGTTCCTAACACTGAAGCTTTCTTT. Translated, it gives CSVVPNTEAFF.

The chain recombines TRBV28 with TRBJ2-2; 7 bases map to TRBD2. The V and J ends lost 4 bases and 4 bases, in that order; junction bases with no gene match: 0. CDR1 is MDHEN and CDR2 is SYDVKM in the germline V gene. This CDR3 has 13 residues. In DNA, the CDR3 is TGTGCCAGCAGTTCGGGGGGCACCGGGGAGCTGTTTTTT. This encodes CASSSGGTGELFF.

This clone was found a few times. The J gene is TRBJ1-2, the V gene TRBV19, with D perhaps TRBD1 (6 bases). Trimming stripped 5 bases from V and 7 bases from J, with 14 bases between. Germline V gene sequence: CDR1 LNHDA, CDR2 SQIVND (reference sequence). The CDR3 extends over 13 amino acids. CDR3 nucleotide sequence: TGTGCCAGTAGTGCTCAGGGGATAGGTGGCTACACCTTC. Its protein is CASSAQGIGGYTF.

This clone has a handful of counts. This sequence joins TRBV28 and TRBJ2-1; no firm D call. The CDR3 has 13 residues. CDR1 is MDHEN and CDR2 is SYDVKM in the germline V gene. V was trimmed by 3 bases and J by 7 bases, leaving 10 bases between them. The CDR3, as DNA: TGTGCCAGCAGTTTTACTGCGTCGAATGAGCAGTTCTTC. This sequence encodes CASSFTASNEQFF.

This clone was detected a few times. J is TRBJ1-5 and V is TRBV7-2, with 8 bases identical to TRBD1. This CDR3 is 19 amino acids long. CDR1 is SGHTA, CDR2 FQGNSA, per germline. Trimming cost V 5 bases and J 4 bases; bases outside gene matches: 19. The CDR3 sequence is CASSPRGAGGMGPNQPQHF. As DNA, the CDR3 is TGTGCCAGCAGCCCTAGGGGGGCAGGGGGCATGGGGCCAAATCAGCCCCAGCATTTT.

The chain links TRBV18 to TRBJ2-1; 11 bases line up with TRBD2. This CDR3 is 15 amino acids long. Germline values: CDR1 KGHSH, CDR2 LQKENI. V trimming: 5 bases; J trimming: 6 bases; junction bases outside the gene matches: 6. The CDR3 region has the DNA TGTGCCAGCTCAAATAGCGGGGGGGGCGTCAATGAGCAGTTCTTC. The encoded protein is CASSNSGGGVNEQFF. Complete variable domain (other parts from reference TRBV18 and TRBJ2-1): NAGVMQNPRHLVRRRGQEARLRCSPMKGHSHVYWYRQLPEEGLKFMVYLQKENIIDESGMPKERFSAEFPKEGPSILRIQQVVRGDSAAYFCASSNSGGGVNEQFFGPGTRLTVL.

The chain carries TRBV7-8 and TRBJ1-3, with D maybe TRBD1 (5 bases). The CDR3 runs to 16 residues. Germline CDR1 SGHVS, CDR2 FQNEAQ. V lost 1 base, J lost 0 bases, and 10 bases lay in between. CDR3 sequence: CASSLVGGSSGNTIYF. CDR3 DNA sequence: TGTGCCAGCAGCTTAGTGGGGGGGTCCTCTGGAAACACCATATATTTT.